This T cell receptor beta chain was sequenced in a study of T cell responses to AZD1222 COVID-19 vaccine. Clones were sequenced by immunoSEQ multiplex PCR, and TCRdb holds only the in-frame ones, with some missing. The sample consists of 95,000 to 100,000 clones, 91% of them appearing once. The V end was cut by 6 bases, the J end by 2 bases, with 8 bases between. Germline V gene sequence: CDR1 SGHNT, CDR2 YYREEE (reference sequence). CDR3 length: 13 residues. The chain employs TRBV5-4 and TRBJ2-2, with D hard to call. The sample was peripheral blood, taken 28 days after the second AZD1222 dose. The origin of this receptor is an adult who received the AZD1222 COVID-19 vaccine. CDR3 in DNA: TGTGCCAGCAAGAACCCTAACACCGGGGAGCTGTTTTTT. Translating gives CASKNPNTGELFF. Filled out from reference TRBV5-4 and TRBJ2-2, the complete variable domain reads ETGVTQSPTHLIKTRGQQVTLRCSSQSGHNTVSWYQQALGQGPQFIFQYYREEENGRGNFPPRFSGLQFPNYSSELNVNALELDDSALYLCASKNPNTGELFFGEGSRLTVL.